This T cell receptor beta chain was observed in a study of regulatory T cells in long-lasting Graves disease. Study-level results: TRBV28, TRBJ1-2 and TRBJ2-5 emerged as the favored segments in persistent disease.

According to the study, TCR beta libraries were built with iRepertoire HTBI primers and CDR3-region Arm-PCR. TCRdb re-called the multiplex PCR reads through MiXCR, storing one row per CDR3 protein. The repertoire includes around 400,000 distinct CDR3 sequences, 21% of them detected once, and 14% sits in the top ten. This clonotype was picked up many times. What it recognizes is unknown. This CDR3 spans 16 amino acids. Trimming stripped 5 bases from V and 0 bases from J, with 11 bases between. Stated time point: persistent/refractory GD, antithyroid drugs over 5 years with positive TRAb. PBMC RNA served as the TCR library source. Clinicians diagnosed Graves' disease using American Thyroid Association guidelines.

The chain combines TRBV12-3 or TRBV12-4 with TRBJ2-6; no definite D call. This sequence was found in a female donor with Graves disease. This specimen consisted of peripheral blood mononuclear cells (PBMCs), obtained when the disease was refractory, from a patient treated with antithyroid drugs. The CDR3 DNA reads TGTGCCAGCAGTGGCCGGACGGTCTCTGGGGCCAACGTCCTGACTTTC. Amino acid sequence: CASSGRTVSGANVLTF.